Here is one T cell receptor beta chain with its context. The J segment lost 7 bases and the V segment lost 2 bases, leaving 8 bases of the junction unmatched. From germline, CDR1 is MNHEY and CDR2 SVGAGI. This CDR3 comprises 15 residues. The data were obtained in a study of blood T cell repertoires in COVID-19. About the research overall: Specimens from acute and convalescent COVID-19 originated in the United States, Italy and Spain. PBMCs, B-cell-depleted T cells, or T cells provided the cDNA or gDNA that made up the material.

In the study's own analysis: It was from reference gene primer amplification that nucleated cell counts were estimated. Sequenced by immunoSEQ multiplex PCR; TCRdb stores in-frame clones only, minus some. V and J calls and clone size come straight from that table; D and trimming were deduced from the DNA. The table records about 300,000 clones, about 90% of them present only once. The sequenced sample consisted of PBMCs or T cells enriched from blood (not recorded which). The V call is TRBV6-5, the J call TRBJ2-1; TRBD2 agrees at 7 bases. This sequence was found in a woman aged 50 to 60 who had been exposed to COVID-19. CDR3 protein: CASSYMGGGLNEQFF. DNA of the CDR3: TGTGCCAGCAGTTACATGGGGGGGGGATTAAATGAGCAGTTCTTC.